This T cell receptor beta chain originates from a study of blood T cells in healthy people across ages. Study-level points and caveats: TCR beta diversity per million T cells fell roughly linearly with age. Both higher diversity and more naive CD4+ cells marked long-lived donors when set against aged donors.

This clonotype was seen a handful of times. Its matching antigen is unknown. A second roughly 6 to 12 cycle PCR used barcoded and J-beta primers. Using its own MiXCR run on the 5' RACE reads, TCRdb lists one record per CDR3 protein. The sample has around 1,600,000 distinct CDR3 sequences, approximately 43% seen once; the top ten hold around 4%. V was shortened by 0 bases and J by 8 bases, with 5 bases between the two germline ends. Germline V CDR1 and CDR2: SEHNR, FQNEAQ (reference sequence). This CDR3 contains 12 residues. The chain combines TRBV7-9 with TRBJ2-1; D not certain. The sequencing input was blood. This receptor was taken from a woman younger than 35 in good health. The CDR3 is CASSLAQYEQFF. The CDR3 DNA follows: TGTGCCAGCAGCTTAGCCCAGTATGAGCAGTTCTTC.